Below are 9 T cell receptor beta chains sequenced from a single sample in a study of T cell repertoires in cytomegalovirus infection. From the reads, TCRdb called clonotypes with MiXCR, one entry per CDR3 protein. The sample consists of 750,000 to 900,000 distinct CDR3 sequences, almost 30% of them appearing once. These receptors lack a known antigen. The specimen comprised cultured CD8+ T cells from PBMCs, sampled from culture after CMV antigen stimulation. The receptors shown here come from a human donor in good health (CMV status not recorded). Some clones in this sample may be carry-over from other donors' samples.

Only a few counts were recorded for this clonotype. The rearrangement links TRBV9 to TRBJ2-3; D may be TRBD2 (6 bases). Between the trimmed V and J ends, which lost 0 bases and 4 bases, there was a span of 12 bases. The CDR3 length is 15 residues. Germline CDR1 and CDR2: SGDLS and YYNGEE. For the CDR3, the DNA is TGTGCCAGCAGCGTAGATGGCGGGGAGGCAGATACGCAGTATTTT. It specifies CASSVDGGEADTQYF.

The rearrangement uses TRBV2 and TRBJ2-7; D call uncertain. The V gene's germline CDR1 is SNHLY and CDR2 FYNNEI. V gave up 0 bases and J gave up 3 bases, with 12 bases separating them. The CDR3 loop spans 15 amino acids. CDR3 region: CASSEAPVSGYEQYF. The CDR3 bases are TGTGCCAGCAGTGAAGCGCCTGTGTCCGGCTACGAGCAGTACTTC.

The chain has TRBV5-1 and TRBJ2-2; 7 nucleotides align to TRBD2. CDR1 and CDR2 (germline): SGHRS, YFSETQ. J lost 1 base, V lost 4 bases, and 7 bases had no gene match. This CDR3 has 16 amino acids. CDR3 in amino acids: CASSLRLAENTGELFF. Here the CDR3 DNA reads TGCGCCAGCAGCCTCCGGCTAGCGGAGAACACCGGGGAGCTGTTTTTT. Filled out from reference TRBV5-1 and TRBJ2-2, the complete variable domain reads KAGVTQTPRYLIKTRGQQVTLSCSPISGHRSVSWYQQTPGQGLQFLFEYFSETQRNKGNFPGRFSGRQFSNSRSEMNVSTLELGDSALYLCASSLRLAENTGELFFGEGSRLTVL.

The chain couples TRBV7-6 to TRBJ2-1, with 15 bases identical to TRBD2. Trimming took 5 bases from V and 8 from J; bases not matched to a gene: 10. The CDR3 loop spans 17 amino acids. Germline-derived CDR1 and CDR2 are SGHVS and FNYEAQ. This CDR3 reads CASSLRTSGGASDEQFF. CDR3 in DNA: TGTGCCAGCAGCCTAAGGACTAGCGGGGGGGCCTCGGATGAGCAGTTCTTC.

This clonotype showed up many times. CDR3 in amino acids: CASSPASNQPQHF. CDR3 bases: TGTGCCAGCAGCCCAGCGAGCAATCAGCCCCAGCATTTT. J is TRBJ1-5 and V is TRBV7-8; D uncertain. The V and J ends lost 5 bases and 1 base respectively, with 6 bases between them. CDR3 length: 13 residues. Germline values: CDR1 SGHVS, CDR2 FQNEAQ. Looking up the rest from reference TRBV7-8 and TRBJ1-5 gives the full variable domain: GAGVSQSPRYKVAKRGQDVALRCDPISGHVSLFWYQQALGQGPEFLTYFQNEAQLDKSGLPSDRFFAERPEGSVSTLKIQRTQQEDSAVYLCASSPASNQPQHFGDGTRLSIL.

At least ten counts were recorded for this clonotype. The chain employs TRBV7-8 and TRBJ2-2; possibly TRBD1 or TRBD2 for D (6 bases each). Trimming removed 1 base at V and 0 bases at J, with 12 bases between. The CDR3 runs to 17 residues. CDR1 SGHVS and CDR2 FQNEAQ come from the germline V gene. The CDR3 sequence: CASSLDGGWPNTGELFF. CDR3 nucleotides: TGTGCCAGCAGCTTAGACGGGGGCTGGCCGAACACCGGGGAGCTGTTTTTT.

J is TRBJ1-1 and V is TRBV5-4; D perhaps matches TRBD1 (6 bases). V shed 5 bases and J shed 0 bases, with 20 bases lying between them. The germline V gene encodes CDR1 SGHNT and CDR2 YYREEE (reference sequence). The CDR3 totals 17 residues. The CDR3 sequence: CASRSPQQGPLNTEAFF. As DNA, the CDR3 is TGTGCCAGCAGGTCACCGCAACAGGGACCCCTGAACACTGAAGCTTTCTTT.

This CDR3 is CAIHRGLKNGYTF. CDR3 DNA sequence: TGTGCCATCCACAGGGGGCTCAAGAATGGCTACACCTTC. The V call is TRBV10-3, the J call TRBJ1-2; 9 bases fit TRBD1. The CDR3 is 13 amino acids. The germline gives CDR1 ENHRY, CDR2 SYGVKD. J gave up 6 bases and V 8 bases, and 7 bases lay outside the gene matches.

This CDR3 is CASSSDRAVDTQYF. The CDR3 DNA reads TGTGCCAGCAGTTCGGACAGGGCTGTAGATACGCAGTATTTT. The J gene is TRBJ2-3, the V gene TRBV27; 8 bases are a match to TRBD1. The CDR3 contains 14 residues. The V and J ends lost 4 bases and 5 bases, in that order; junction bases with no gene match: 5. Germline V gene sequence: CDR1 MNHEY, CDR2 SMNVEV (reference sequence).